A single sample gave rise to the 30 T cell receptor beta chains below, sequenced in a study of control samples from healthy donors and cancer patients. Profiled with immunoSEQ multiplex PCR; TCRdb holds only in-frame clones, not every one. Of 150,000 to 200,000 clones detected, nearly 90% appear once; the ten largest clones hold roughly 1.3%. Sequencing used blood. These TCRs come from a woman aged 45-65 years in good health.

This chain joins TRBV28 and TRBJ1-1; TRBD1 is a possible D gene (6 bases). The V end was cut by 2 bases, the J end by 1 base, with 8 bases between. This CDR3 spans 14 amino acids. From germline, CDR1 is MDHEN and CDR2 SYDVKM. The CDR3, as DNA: TGTGCCAGCAGTTTAGGAGGGGGGAACACTGAAGCTTTCTTT. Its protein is CASSLGGGNTEAFF.

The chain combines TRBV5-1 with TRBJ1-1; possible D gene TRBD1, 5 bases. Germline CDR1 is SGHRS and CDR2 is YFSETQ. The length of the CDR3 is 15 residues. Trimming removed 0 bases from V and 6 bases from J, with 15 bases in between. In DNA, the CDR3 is TGCGCCAGCAGCTTGGCGCAGGGCAAGTTCGCTGAAGCTTTCTTT. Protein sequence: CASSLAQGKFAEAFF.

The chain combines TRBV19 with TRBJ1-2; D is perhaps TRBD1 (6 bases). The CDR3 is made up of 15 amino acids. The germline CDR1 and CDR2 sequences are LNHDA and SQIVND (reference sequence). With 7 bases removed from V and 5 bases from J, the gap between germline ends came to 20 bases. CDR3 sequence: CASMEGGALRYGYTF. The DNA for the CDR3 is TGTGCCAGTATGGAGGGGGGGGCGCTCCGGTATGGCTACACCTTC.

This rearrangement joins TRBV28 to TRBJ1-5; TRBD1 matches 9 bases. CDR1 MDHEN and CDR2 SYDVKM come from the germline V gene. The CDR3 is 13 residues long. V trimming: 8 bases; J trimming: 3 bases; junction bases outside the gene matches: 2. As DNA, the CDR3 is TGTGCCAGCTGGACAGGGGACAATCAGCCCCAGCATTTT. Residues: CASWTGDNQPQHF.

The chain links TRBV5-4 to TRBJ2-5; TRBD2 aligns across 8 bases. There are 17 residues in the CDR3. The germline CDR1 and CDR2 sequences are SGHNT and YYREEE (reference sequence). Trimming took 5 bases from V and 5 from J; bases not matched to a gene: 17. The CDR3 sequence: CASREKPGAGGSETQYF. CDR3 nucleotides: TGTGCCAGCAGGGAGAAACCAGGGGCGGGAGGCTCGGAGACCCAGTACTTC.

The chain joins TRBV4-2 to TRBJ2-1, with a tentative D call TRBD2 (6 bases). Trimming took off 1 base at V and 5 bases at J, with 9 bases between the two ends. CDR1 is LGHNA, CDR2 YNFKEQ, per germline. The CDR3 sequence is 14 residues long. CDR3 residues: CASSQVGGNNEQFF. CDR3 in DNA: TGTGCCAGCAGCCAAGTCGGGGGAAACAATGAGCAGTTCTTC.

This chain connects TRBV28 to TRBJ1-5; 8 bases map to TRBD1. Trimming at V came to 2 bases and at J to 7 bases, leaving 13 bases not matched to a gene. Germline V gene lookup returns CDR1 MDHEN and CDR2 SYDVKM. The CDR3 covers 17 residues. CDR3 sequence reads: CASSLPLGTGPRQPQHF. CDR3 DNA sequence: TGTGCCAGCAGTTTACCTCTCGGGACAGGCCCCAGGCAGCCCCAGCATTTT.

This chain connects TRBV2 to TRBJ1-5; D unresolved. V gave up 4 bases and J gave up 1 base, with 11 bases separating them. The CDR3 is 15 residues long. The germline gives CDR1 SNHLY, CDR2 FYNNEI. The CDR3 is CASSVDLSSNQPQHF. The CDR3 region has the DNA TGTGCCAGCAGTGTGGATTTATCCAGCAATCAGCCCCAGCATTTT.

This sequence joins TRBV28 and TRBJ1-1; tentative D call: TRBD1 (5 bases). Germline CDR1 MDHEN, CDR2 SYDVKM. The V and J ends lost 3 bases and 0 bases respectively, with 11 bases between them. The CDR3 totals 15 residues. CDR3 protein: CASSLVGQLNTEAFF. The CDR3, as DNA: TGTGCCAGCAGTTTGGTGGGGCAGTTGAACACTGAAGCTTTCTTT.

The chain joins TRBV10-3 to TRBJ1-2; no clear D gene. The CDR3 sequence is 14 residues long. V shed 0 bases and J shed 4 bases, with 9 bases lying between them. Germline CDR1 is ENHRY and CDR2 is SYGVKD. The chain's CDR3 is CAISESMDSYGYTF. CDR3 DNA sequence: TGTGCCATCAGTGAGTCGATGGATTCCTATGGCTACACCTTC.

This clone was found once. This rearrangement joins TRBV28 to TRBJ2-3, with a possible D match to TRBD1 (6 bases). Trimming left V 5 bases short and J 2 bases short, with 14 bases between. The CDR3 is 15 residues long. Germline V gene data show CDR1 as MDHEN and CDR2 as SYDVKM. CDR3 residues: CASSRSRGITDTQYF. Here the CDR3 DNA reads TGTGCCAGCAGTCGCTCCAGGGGAATCACAGATACGCAGTATTTT.

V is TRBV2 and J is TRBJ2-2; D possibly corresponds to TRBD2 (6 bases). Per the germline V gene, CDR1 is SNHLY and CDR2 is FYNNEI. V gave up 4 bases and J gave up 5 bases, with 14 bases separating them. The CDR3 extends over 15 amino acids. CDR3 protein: CASSVLEGRTGELFF. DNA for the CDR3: TGTGCCAGCAGTGTGTTGGAGGGGCGGACCGGGGAGCTGTTTTTT.

The CDR3 protein is CAIGGQGDSGANVLTF. The CDR3 DNA sequence: TGTGCCATCGGGGGACAGGGCGATTCTGGGGCCAACGTCCTGACTTTC. V gene TRBV10-3 combines with J gene TRBJ2-6, with 9 bases aligning to TRBD1. CDR1 and CDR2 (germline): ENHRY, SYGVKD. The length of the CDR3 is 16 residues. V was clipped by 8 bases and J by 1 base; unmatched bases: 6.

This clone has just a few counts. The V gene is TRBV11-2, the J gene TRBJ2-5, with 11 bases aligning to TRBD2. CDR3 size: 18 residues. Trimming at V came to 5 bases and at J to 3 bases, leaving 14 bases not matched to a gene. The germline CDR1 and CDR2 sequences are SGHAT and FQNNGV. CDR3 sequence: CASSALVTSGVRKETQYF. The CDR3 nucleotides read TGTGCCAGCAGCGCCCTAGTGACTAGCGGGGTGAGAAAAGAGACCCAGTACTTC.

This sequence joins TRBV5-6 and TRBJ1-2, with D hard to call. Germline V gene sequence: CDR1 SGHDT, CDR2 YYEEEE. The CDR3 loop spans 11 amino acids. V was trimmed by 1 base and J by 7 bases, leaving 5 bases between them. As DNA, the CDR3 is TGTGCCAGCAGCTTGCGGGTTGGCTACACCTTC. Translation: CASSLRVGYTF.

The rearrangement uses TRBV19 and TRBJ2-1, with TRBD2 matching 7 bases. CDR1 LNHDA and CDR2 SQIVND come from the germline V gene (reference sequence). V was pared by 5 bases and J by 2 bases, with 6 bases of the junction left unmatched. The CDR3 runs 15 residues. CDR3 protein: CASSASGVTYNEQFF. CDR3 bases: TGTGCCAGTAGTGCTAGCGGAGTCACCTACAATGAGCAGTTCTTC.

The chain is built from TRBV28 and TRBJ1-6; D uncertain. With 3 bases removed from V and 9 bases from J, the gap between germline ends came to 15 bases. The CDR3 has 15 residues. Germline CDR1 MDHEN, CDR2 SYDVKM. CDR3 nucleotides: TGTGCCAGCAGTTTCTTTGACAAGCGGATTTCACCCCTCCACTTT. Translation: CASSFFDKRISPLHF.

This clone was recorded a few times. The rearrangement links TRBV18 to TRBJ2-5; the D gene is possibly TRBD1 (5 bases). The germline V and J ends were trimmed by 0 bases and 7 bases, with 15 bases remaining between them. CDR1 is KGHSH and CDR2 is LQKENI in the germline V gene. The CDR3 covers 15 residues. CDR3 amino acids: CASSPPSTGSGTQYF. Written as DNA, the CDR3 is TGTGCCAGCTCACCACCTTCTACAGGCTCGGGGACCCAGTACTTC. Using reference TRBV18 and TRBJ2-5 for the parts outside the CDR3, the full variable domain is NAGVMQNPRHLVRRRGQEARLRCSPMKGHSHVYWYRQLPEEGLKFMVYLQKENIIDESGMPKERFSAEFPKEGPSILRIQQVVRGDSAAYFCASSPPSTGSGTQYFGPGTRLLVL.

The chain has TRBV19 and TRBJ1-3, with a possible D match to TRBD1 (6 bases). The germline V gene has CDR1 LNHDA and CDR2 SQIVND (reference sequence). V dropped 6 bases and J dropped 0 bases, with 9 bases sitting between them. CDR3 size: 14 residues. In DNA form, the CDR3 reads TGTGCCAGTAGACAGGGCACCTCTGGAAACACCATATATTTT. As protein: CASRQGTSGNTIYF.

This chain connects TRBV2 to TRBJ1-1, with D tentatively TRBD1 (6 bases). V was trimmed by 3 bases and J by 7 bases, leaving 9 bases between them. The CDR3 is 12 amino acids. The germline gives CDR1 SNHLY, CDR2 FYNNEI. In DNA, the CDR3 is TGTGCCAGCAGTGAGATCAGGGGTGAAGCTTTCTTT. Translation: CASSEIRGEAFF. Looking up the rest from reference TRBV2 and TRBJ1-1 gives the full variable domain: EPEVTQTPSHQVTQMGQEVILRCVPISNHLYFYWYRQILGQKVEFLVSFYNNEISEKSEIFDDQFSVERPDGSNFTLKIRSTKLEDSAMYFCASSEIRGEAFFGQGTRLTVV.

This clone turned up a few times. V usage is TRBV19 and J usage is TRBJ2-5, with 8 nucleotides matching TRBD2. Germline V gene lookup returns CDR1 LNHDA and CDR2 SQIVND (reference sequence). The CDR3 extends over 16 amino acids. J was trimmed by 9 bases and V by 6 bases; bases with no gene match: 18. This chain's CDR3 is CASRGLSGAARVAQYF. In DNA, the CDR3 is TGTGCCAGTAGGGGTCTTAGCGGGGCAGCAAGAGTGGCCCAGTACTTC.

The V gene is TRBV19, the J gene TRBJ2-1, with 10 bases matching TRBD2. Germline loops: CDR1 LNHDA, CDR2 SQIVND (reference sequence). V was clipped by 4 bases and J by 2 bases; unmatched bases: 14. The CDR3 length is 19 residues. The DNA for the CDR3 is TGTGCCAGTAGTACTCTCGGAATAGCGGGAGGAAGACCCTACAATGAGCAGTTCTTC. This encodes CASSTLGIAGGRPYNEQFF.

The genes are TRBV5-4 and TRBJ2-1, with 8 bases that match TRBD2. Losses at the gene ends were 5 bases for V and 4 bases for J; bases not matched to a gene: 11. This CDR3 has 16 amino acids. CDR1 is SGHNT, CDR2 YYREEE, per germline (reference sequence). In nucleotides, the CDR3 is TGTGCCAGCAGTCGGGGGGGCGGGAGAGATTACAATGAGCAGTTCTTC. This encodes CASSRGGGRDYNEQFF.

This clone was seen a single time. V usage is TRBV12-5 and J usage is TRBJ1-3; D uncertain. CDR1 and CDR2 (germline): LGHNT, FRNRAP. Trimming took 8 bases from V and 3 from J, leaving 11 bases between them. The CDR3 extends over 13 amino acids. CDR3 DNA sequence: TGTGCTAGTTCAAACAGTGGTGGAAACACCATATATTTT. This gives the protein CASSNSGGNTIYF.

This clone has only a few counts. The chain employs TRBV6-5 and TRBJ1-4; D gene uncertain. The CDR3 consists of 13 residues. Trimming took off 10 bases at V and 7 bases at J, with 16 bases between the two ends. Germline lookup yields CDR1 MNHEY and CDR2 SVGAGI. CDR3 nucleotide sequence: TGTGCCACCTCCTATCGCACGGGTGAAAAACTGTTTTTT. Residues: CATSYRTGEKLFF.

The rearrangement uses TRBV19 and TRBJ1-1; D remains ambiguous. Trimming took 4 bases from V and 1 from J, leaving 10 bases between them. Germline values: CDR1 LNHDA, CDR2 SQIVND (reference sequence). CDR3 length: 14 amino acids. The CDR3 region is CASSNWGENTEAFF. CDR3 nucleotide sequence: TGTGCCAGTAGTAACTGGGGTGAGAACACTGAAGCTTTCTTT. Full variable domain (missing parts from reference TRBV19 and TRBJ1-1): DGGITQSPKYLFRKEGQNVTLSCEQNLNHDAMYWYRQDPGQGLRLIYYSQIVNDFQKGDIAEGYSVSREKKESFPLTVTSAQKNPTAFYLCASSNWGENTEAFFGQGTRLTVV.

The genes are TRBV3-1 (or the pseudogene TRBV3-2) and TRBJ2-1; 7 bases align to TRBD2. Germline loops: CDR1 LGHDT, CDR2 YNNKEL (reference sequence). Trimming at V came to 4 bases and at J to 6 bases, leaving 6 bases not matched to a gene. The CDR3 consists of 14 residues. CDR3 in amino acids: CASSRQGGSNEQFF. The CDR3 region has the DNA TGTGCCAGCAGCCGTCAGGGCGGGAGCAATGAGCAGTTCTTC.

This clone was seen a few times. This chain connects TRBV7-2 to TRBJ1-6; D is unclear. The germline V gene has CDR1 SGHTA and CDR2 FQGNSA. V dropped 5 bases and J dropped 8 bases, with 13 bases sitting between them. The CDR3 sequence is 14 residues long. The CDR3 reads CASSPPDWDSPLHF. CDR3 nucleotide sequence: TGTGCCAGCAGCCCCCCTGACTGGGATTCACCCCTCCACTTT.

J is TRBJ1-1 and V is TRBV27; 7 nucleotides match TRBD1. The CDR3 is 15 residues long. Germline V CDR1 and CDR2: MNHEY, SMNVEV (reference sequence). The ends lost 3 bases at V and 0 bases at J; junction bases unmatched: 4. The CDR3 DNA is TGTGCCAGCAGTTTCTTCGGGACAGTGAACACTGAAGCTTTCTTT. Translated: CASSFFGTVNTEAFF.

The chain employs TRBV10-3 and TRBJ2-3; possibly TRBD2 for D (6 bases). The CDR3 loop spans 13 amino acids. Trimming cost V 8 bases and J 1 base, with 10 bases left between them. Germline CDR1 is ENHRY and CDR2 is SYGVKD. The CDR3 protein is CAIGRDGTDTQYF. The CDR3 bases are TGTGCCATCGGGCGGGACGGCACAGATACGCAGTATTTT.